This is a list of T cell receptor beta chains from one sample in a study of T cells in Graves' hyperthyroidism and ophthalmopathy. TCRdb analysed the multiplex PCR reads with MiXCR anew, one entry per CDR3 protein. This sample carries about 400,000 distinct CDR3 sequences, approximately 14% of them seen once, and the ten largest clones take under 15%. Sequencing used blood. These receptor sequences come from a man younger than 35 with Graves' ophthalmopathy. Each CDR3 is given with its conserved first and last residue. The order of the fields is clone size, V gene, J gene, D gene, CDR3 DNA, CDR3 protein. D genes are given only for firm matches. Not every row has a clone size; where given, it reads once, few, many or a size class.

many	TRBV28	TRBJ1-1	NA	TGTGCCGGTGAATCGGGACAGAACACTGAAGCTTTCTTT	CAGESGQNTEAFF
NA	TRBV4-1	TRBJ2-7	NA	TGCGCCAGCAGCCAAGTGATTACGGTCTACGAGCAGTACTTC	CASSQVITVYEQYF
many	TRBV20-1	TRBJ2-7	NA	TGCAGTGCTAGAGATTGGAACGTGGGCTACGAGCAGTACTTC	CSARDWNVGYEQYF
many	TRBV5-1	TRBJ2-7	TRBD1	TGCGCCAGCAGCAACCAGGGGGCGTACGAGCAGTACTTC	CASSNQGAYEQYF
many	TRBV6-1	TRBJ1-5	TRBD1	TGTGCCAGCAGTGGGACAGGTAGCAATCAGCCCCAGCATTTT	CASSGTGSNQPQHF
few	TRBV10-3	TRBJ2-2	TRBD2	TGTGCCATCAGTGGGCCTAGCGGCGGGGAGCTGTTTTTT	CAISGPSGGELFF
many	TRBV4-1	TRBJ2-7	NA	TGCGCCAGCAGCCCCGAGACGACAGCCTACGAGCAGTACTTC	CASSPETTAYEQYF
few	TRBV3-1	TRBJ2-3	TRBD2	TGTGCCAGCAGTTTAGAGGGAGGGTCCACAGATACGCAGTATTTT	CASSLEGGSTDTQYF
many	TRBV18	TRBJ2-5	NA	TGTGCCAGCTCACCCCGGACAGCCCAAGAGACCCAGTACTTC	CASSPRTAQETQYF
many	TRBV30	TRBJ2-3	NA	TGTGCCTGGATCTATCCGGATAGCACAGATACGCAGTATTTT	CAWIYPDSTDTQYF
many	TRBV6-1	TRBJ2-5	TRBD1	TGTGCCAGCAGTTTCCGGGACAGCAGTAGGGTCCAGTACTTC	CASSFRDSSRVQYF
NA	TRBV27	TRBJ2-3	TRBD2	TGTGCCAGCAGTCCATACTCAACTAGCGGGGGAACAGATACGCAGTATTTT	CASSPYSTSGGTDTQYF
NA	TRBV5-1	TRBJ2-1	NA	TGCGCCAGCAGCTTGGCCACGGGGGAAGCCTACAATGAGCAGTTCTTC	CASSLATGEAYNEQFF
many	TRBV18	TRBJ2-3	NA	TGTGCCAGCTCACCATCGATTGGACAGGATACGCAGTATTTT	CASSPSIGQDTQYF
many	TRBV20-1	TRBJ2-3	NA	TGCAGTGCTAGAGAACCGATCACAGATACGCAGTATTTT	CSAREPITDTQYF
many	TRBV5-1	TRBJ2-2	NA	TGCGCCAGCAGCCCCCTTGGACCGGACACCGGGGAGCTGTTTTTT	CASSPLGPDTGELFF
many	TRBV2	TRBJ1-2	NA	TGTGCCAGCAGTGAAGCCGGGACACTCTATGGCTACACCTTC	CASSEAGTLYGYTF